Given below is one TCR beta chain in context. This record belongs to a study of blood T cell repertoires in COVID-19. Study context: Samples of COVID-19 (acute and convalescent) were obtained from the United States, Italy and Spain.

Using immunoSEQ multiplex PCR, the repertoire was profiled, and TCRdb retains in-frame clones only, with some absent. The data hold over 85,000 clones, with 70% to 90% observed a single time. The clonotype comes from a man in his 60s with acute or convalescent COVID-19. The source material was peripheral blood.

The CDR3 DNA sequence: TGTGCCAGCAGCTTAGGCGGGGGAGGGTCCACAGATACGCAGTATTTT. Translating it yields CASSLGGGGSTDTQYF. The rearrangement links TRBV7-3 to TRBJ2-3; 7 bases line up with TRBD2. The J segment lost 2 bases and the V segment lost 2 bases, leaving 7 bases of the junction unmatched. This CDR3 comprises 16 residues. Per germline, CDR1 SGHTA and CDR2 FQGTGA.